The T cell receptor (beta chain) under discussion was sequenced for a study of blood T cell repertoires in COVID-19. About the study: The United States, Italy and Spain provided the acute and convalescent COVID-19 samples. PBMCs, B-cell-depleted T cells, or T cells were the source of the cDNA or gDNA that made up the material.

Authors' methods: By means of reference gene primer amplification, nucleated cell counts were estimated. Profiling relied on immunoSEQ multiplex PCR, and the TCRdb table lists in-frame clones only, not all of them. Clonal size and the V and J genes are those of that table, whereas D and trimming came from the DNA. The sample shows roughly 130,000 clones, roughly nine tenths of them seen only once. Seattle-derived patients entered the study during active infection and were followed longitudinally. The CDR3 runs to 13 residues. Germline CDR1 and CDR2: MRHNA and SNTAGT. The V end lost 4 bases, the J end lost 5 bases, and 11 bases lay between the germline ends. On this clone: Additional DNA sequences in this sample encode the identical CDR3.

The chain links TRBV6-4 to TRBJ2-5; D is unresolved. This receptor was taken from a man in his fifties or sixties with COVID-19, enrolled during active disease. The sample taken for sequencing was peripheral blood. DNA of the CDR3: TGTGCCAGCAGTGTTTCGGGTGAGGAGACCCAGTACTTC. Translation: CASSVSGEETQYF.